The 3 T cell receptor beta chains listed next were all sequenced from one sample in a study of blood T cell repertoires in COVID-19 (dated by TCRdb to the early 2020s). Library preparation employed the immunoSEQ multiplex PCR assay. The immuneACCESS repertoire file appears here via TCRdb, limited to in-frame rearrangements. These files lack a portion of the clones; in checked studies, under half of the deficit traces to unresolved V genes, and the cause of the others is not known. The sample profile shows around 100,000 clones; approximately 81% of them were found once. The ten largest clones add up to about 3.4% of the sample. The sequenced sample was peripheral blood. Source of these receptors: a man aged 35-49 years with acute or convalescent COVID-19.

The CDR3 DNA is TGTGCCAGCAGCCCCGGGACAGAACTATTTCTATCCTACAATGAGCAGTTCTTC. Translation gives CASSPGTELFLSYNEQFF. The chain couples TRBV13 to TRBJ2-1; TRBD1 agrees at 7 bases. Germline trimming cut 5 bases from V and 1 base from J; bases unmatched to any gene: 14. From germline, CDR1 is PRHDT and CDR2 FYEKMQ (reference sequence). CDR3 size: 18 residues.

The chain carries TRBV7-6 and TRBJ2-3; 7 bases align to TRBD2. Trimming cost V 3 bases and J 2 bases; bases outside gene matches: 11. The CDR3 covers 17 residues. The germline V gene has CDR1 SGHVS and CDR2 FNYEAQ. The CDR3 region is CASSLVGREIYTDTQYF. CDR3 nucleotides: TGTGCCAGCAGCTTGGTTGGGCGGGAGATCTACACAGATACGCAGTATTTT. Full variable domain (outside the CDR3, taken from reference TRBV7-6 and TRBJ2-3): GAGVSQSPRYKVTKRGQDVALRCDPISGHVSLYWYRQALGQGPEFLTYFNYEAQQDKSGLPNDRFSAERPEGSISTLTIQRTEQRDSAMYRCASSLVGREIYTDTQYFGPGTRLTVL.

The chain joins TRBV6-1 to TRBJ1-2, with 8 bases lining up with TRBD1. The V segment lost 0 bases and the J segment 8 bases; nucleotides outside the gene matches: 11. CDR1 and CDR2 (germline): MNHNS, SASEGT. The CDR3 loop spans 16 amino acids. CDR3 amino acids: CASSEAMGQGARGYTF. The CDR3, as DNA: TGTGCCAGCAGTGAAGCTATGGGGCAGGGGGCACGCGGCTACACCTTC.